This T cell receptor beta chain derives from a study of T cells after yellow fever vaccination. By 5'RACE template switching, TCR cDNA was produced, with a universal primer site and UMIs added in the process. TCRdb re-called the 5' RACE reads through MiXCR, storing one row per CDR3 protein. The sample records about 220,000 distinct CDR3 sequences, roughly 3.3% being singletons. The CDR3 has 13 amino acids. V was cut by 6 bases and J by 0 bases, with 8 bases left in between. Germline-derived CDR1 and CDR2 are MDHEN and SYDVKM. Here the sequenced sample was CD4+ T cells sorted from PBMCs, taken 10 days after the yellow fever booster vaccination. The rearrangement joins TRBV28 to TRBJ1-1; D not certain. The TCR originated in a man between 18 and 35 years old who received the YFV17D yellow fever vaccine. The CDR3 reads CASRGSLNTEAFF. The DNA of the CDR3 is TGTGCCAGCAGGGGATCCCTGAACACTGAAGCTTTCTTT.